These 17 T cell receptor beta chains were sequenced from one sample in a study of blood T cell repertoires in COVID-19. Data came from immunoSEQ multiplex PCR; TCRdb stores just in-frame clones and leaves some out. Here the sample spans 230,000 or so clones, approximately 89% being singletons. The sample comprised PBMCs or T cells enriched from blood (not recorded which). Every receptor here comes from a woman aged 40 to 49 with acute COVID-19.

This clone was detected only once. The rearrangement links TRBV5-1 to TRBJ2-1, with 11 bases aligning to TRBD2. The CDR3 covers 15 residues. Unmatched junction bases numbered 10, after V lost 7 bases and J lost 7 bases. Germline values: CDR1 SGHRS, CDR2 YFSETQ. The CDR3 nucleotides are TGCGCCAGCGGGACTATAGCGGGAGGGATGAATGAGCAGTTCTTC. It translates to CASGTIAGGMNEQFF.

This chain joins TRBV9 and TRBJ1-1, with 7 nucleotides matching TRBD1. CDR1 and CDR2 (germline): SGDLS, YYNGEE. J gave up 5 bases and V 3 bases, and 10 bases lay outside the gene matches. The length of the CDR3 is 15 residues. CDR3 DNA: TGTGCCAGCAGCGGACAAGGGGGCAGACGGACTGAAGCTTTCTTT. This encodes CASSGQGGRRTEAFF.

This sequence joins TRBV9 and TRBJ2-7, with 12 nucleotides matching TRBD2. CDR1 and CDR2 (germline): SGDLS, YYNGEE. The ends lost 4 bases at V and 3 bases at J; junction bases unmatched: 8. The CDR3 totals 16 residues. Written as DNA, the CDR3 is TGTGCCAGCAGCCCTTCCCCGACTAGCGGGGGCTACGAGCAGTACTTC. Translation: CASSPSPTSGGYEQYF.

The gene calls are TRBV5-4 and TRBJ2-1, with 13 bases identical to TRBD2. V gave up 4 bases and J gave up 7 bases; unmatched junction bases: 8. Germline loops: CDR1 SGHNT, CDR2 YYREEE (reference sequence). The CDR3 contains 16 residues. The CDR3 nucleotides read TGTGCCAGCAGCCAGGGGACTAGCGGGAAAGGGAATGAGCAGTTCTTC. This encodes CASSQGTSGKGNEQFF.

V gene TRBV5-6 combines with J gene TRBJ2-3; 12 bases map to TRBD2. CDR3 length equals 19 residues. CDR1 is SGHDT and CDR2 is YYEEEE in the germline V gene. V lost 3 bases to trimming and J lost 4 bases; unmatched junction nucleotides: 15. The CDR3, as DNA: TGTGCCAGCAGCTGGGGGACTAGCGGGTCAGCCGCGAGCGCAGATACGCAGTATTTT. Translating gives CASSWGTSGSAASADTQYF.

This chain links TRBV7-2 with TRBJ1-1, with TRBD1 as a possible D gene (5 bases). V was clipped by 1 base and J by 0 bases, with 9 bases between them. The CDR3 totals 15 residues. Germline-derived CDR1 and CDR2 are SGHTA and FQGNSA. CDR3 sequence: CASSLGGRVNTEAFF. For the CDR3, the DNA is TGTGCCAGCAGCTTAGGCGGCAGGGTGAACACTGAAGCTTTCTTT.

The V and J genes are TRBV7-9 and TRBJ2-1, with 13 bases that match TRBD2. There are 15 residues in the CDR3. In germline, CDR1 is SEHNR, CDR2 FQNEAQ (reference sequence). With 5 bases clipped from V and 8 bases from J, the junction kept 6 bases outside the gene matches. CDR3 in DNA: TGTGCCAGCAGCCTCGGACTAGCGGGAGAACATGAGCAGTTCTTC. It codes for CASSLGLAGEHEQFF.

The chain couples TRBV7-2 to TRBJ2-1; 10 bases align to TRBD2. This CDR3 has 16 amino acids. With V trimmed by 1 base and J by 1 base, 1 base remained unmatched. In germline, CDR1 is SGHTA, CDR2 FQGNSA. The CDR3 nucleotides are TGTGCCAGCAGCTTAGGAGCGGGAGGGTCCTACAATGAGCAGTTCTTC. Amino acid sequence: CASSLGAGGSYNEQFF.

This chain joins TRBV7-2 and TRBJ1-1; D might be TRBD1 (6 bases). This CDR3 comprises 14 residues. Germline assignment: CDR1 SGHTA and CDR2 FQGNSA. V was pared by 5 bases and J by 4 bases, with 14 bases between. The CDR3 nucleotides read TGTGCCAGCAGCGCCACAGGGCCACTCACTGAAGCTTTCTTT. This codes for CASSATGPLTEAFF. The variable domain in full, with the rest retrieved from reference TRBV7-2 and TRBJ1-1, is GAGVSQSPSNKVTEKGKDVELRCDPISGHTALYWYRQSLGQGLEFLIYFQGNSAPDKSGLPSDRFSAERTGGSVSTLTIQRTQQEDSAVYLCASSATGPLTEAFFGQGTRLTVV.

CDR3 DNA sequence: TGTGCCAGCACCAACCCTCAGGGATCCTATAATTCACCCCTCCACTTT. Amino acids: CASTNPQGSYNSPLHF. The chain joins TRBV7-2 to TRBJ1-6; possibly TRBD1 for D (5 bases). V lost 7 bases to trimming and J lost 1 base, with 14 bases between them. The length of the CDR3 is 16 residues. Germline V gene data show CDR1 as SGHTA and CDR2 as FQGNSA.

This rearrangement joins TRBV19 to TRBJ1-1, with D perhaps matching TRBD1 (6 bases). Trimming left V 7 bases short and J 1 base short, with 13 bases between. Germline CDR1 and CDR2: LNHDA and SQIVND (reference sequence). The CDR3 contains 14 residues. The CDR3 DNA is TGTGCCAGTATCCCGGACAGACAGAACACTGAAGCTTTCTTT. As protein: CASIPDRQNTEAFF.

The chain couples TRBV10-3 to TRBJ1-3; D perhaps matches TRBD1 (5 bases). The V end was cut by 11 bases, the J end by 2 bases, with 16 bases between. Germline lookup yields CDR1 ENHRY and CDR2 SYGVKD. This CDR3 is built from 14 residues. DNA of the CDR3: TGTGCCGCTGCAGGCACAGGCGCTGGAAACACCATATATTTT. Protein sequence: CAAAGTGAGNTIYF.

The V call is TRBV10-3, the J call TRBJ1-2; possibly TRBD1 for D (5 bases). CDR1 and CDR2 (germline): ENHRY, SYGVKD. There are 13 residues in the CDR3. V gave up 4 bases and J gave up 3 bases, with 9 bases separating them. CDR3 DNA: TGTGCCATCAGTGGTGTAGGGGACTATGGCTACACCTTC. Amino acid sequence: CAISGVGDYGYTF.

This chain joins TRBV6-5 and TRBJ2-7, with 8 positions matching TRBD2. The CDR3 is made up of 13 amino acids. V gave up 5 bases and J gave up 4 bases; unmatched junction bases: 4. Germline loops: CDR1 MNHEY, CDR2 SVGAGI. CDR3 region: CASSRRGDYEQYF. DNA for the CDR3: TGTGCCAGCAGTAGGCGGGGGGATTACGAGCAGTACTTC.

The chain has TRBV5-1 and TRBJ1-2; 9 bases map to TRBD1. J lost 3 bases, V lost 4 bases, and 7 bases had no gene match. The CDR3 is 15 residues long. Germline V gene sequence: CDR1 SGHRS, CDR2 YFSETQ. The CDR3 DNA reads TGCGCCAGCAGCCTTCGACAGGGGGGTCACTATGGCTACACCTTC. Residues: CASSLRQGGHYGYTF.

The chain recombines TRBV6-5 with TRBJ2-7; 10 positions match TRBD2. The CDR3 contains 15 residues. V was clipped by 6 bases and J by 1 base; unmatched bases: 6. Germline V gene sequence: CDR1 MNHEY, CDR2 SVGAGI. The CDR3, as DNA: TGTGCCAGCAGCGCTACTAGCGGGACTTCCTACGAGCAGTACGTC. Encoded protein: CASSATSGTSYEQYV.

The CDR3 loop reads CATSGQFGSNQPQHF. CDR3 DNA sequence: TGTGCCACCAGCGGCCAGTTTGGTAGCAATCAGCCCCAGCATTTT. V gene TRBV15 combines with J gene TRBJ1-5, with D hard to call. The germline V gene has CDR1 LNHNV and CDR2 YYDKDF (reference sequence). The CDR3 covers 15 residues. V was shortened by 5 bases and J by 0 bases, with 11 bases between the two germline ends.